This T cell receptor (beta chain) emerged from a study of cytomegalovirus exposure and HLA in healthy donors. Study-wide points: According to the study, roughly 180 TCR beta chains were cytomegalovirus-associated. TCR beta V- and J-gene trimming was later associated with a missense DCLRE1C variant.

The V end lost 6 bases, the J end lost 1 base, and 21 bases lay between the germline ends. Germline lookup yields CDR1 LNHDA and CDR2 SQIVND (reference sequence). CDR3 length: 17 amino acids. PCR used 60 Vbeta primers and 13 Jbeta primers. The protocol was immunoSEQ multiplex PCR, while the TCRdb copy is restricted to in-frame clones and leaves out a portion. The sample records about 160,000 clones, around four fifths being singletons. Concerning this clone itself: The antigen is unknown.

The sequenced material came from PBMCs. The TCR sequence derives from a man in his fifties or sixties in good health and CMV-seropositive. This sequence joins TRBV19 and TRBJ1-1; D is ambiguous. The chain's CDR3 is CASSPFAGDTPNTEAFF. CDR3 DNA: TGTGCCAGTAGCCCCTTTGCGGGAGATACTCCGAACACTGAAGCTTTCTTT.